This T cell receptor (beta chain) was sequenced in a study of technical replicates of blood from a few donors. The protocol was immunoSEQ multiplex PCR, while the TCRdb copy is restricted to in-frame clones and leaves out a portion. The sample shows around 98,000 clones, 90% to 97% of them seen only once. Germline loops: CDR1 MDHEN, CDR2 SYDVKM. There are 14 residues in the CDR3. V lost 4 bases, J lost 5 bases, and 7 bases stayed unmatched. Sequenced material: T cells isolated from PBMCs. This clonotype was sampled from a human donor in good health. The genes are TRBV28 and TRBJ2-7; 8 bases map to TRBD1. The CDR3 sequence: CASSSGTGLDEQYF. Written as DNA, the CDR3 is TGTGCCAGCAGTTCCGGGACAGGTCTCGACGAGCAGTACTTC.